Listed here is a single T cell receptor (beta chain). Its antigen is currently unknown. CDR1 MNHEY and CDR2 SVGAGI come from the germline V gene. The length of the CDR3 is 15 residues. The ends lost 4 bases at V and 4 bases at J; junction bases unmatched: 8. The data belong to a study of shared clonotypes between healthy human individuals. Overall study findings and caveats: Shared clonotypes: roughly 4.7% naive CD4, around 3.7% naive CD8, around 2.4% memory CD4, roughly 0.4% memory CD8.

The repertoire was sequenced with immunoSEQ multiplex PCR; TCRdb's copy has only in-frame clones and lacks some. The table lists some 2,000,000 clones, 90% to 95% of them singletons. Sequencing used naive CD4+ T cells sorted from blood. Subset described: CD45RA+ positively selected. This receptor was identified in a man in his late teens or twenties in good health. The rearrangement uses TRBV6-5 and TRBJ1-1, with 8 nucleotides matching TRBD1. The CDR3 DNA reads TGTGCCAGCAGTTTCCTTCCCAGGGGGCGCACTGAAGCTTTCTTT. Amino acid sequence: CASSFLPRGRTEAFF.